This T cell receptor (beta chain) comes out of a study of shared clonotypes between healthy human individuals. TCRdb keeps only in-frame clones here, not all; method: immunoSEQ multiplex PCR. Seen here are a few million clones, around nine tenths observed once, and the top ten hold roughly 0.15%. The length of the CDR3 is 14 residues. Germline loops: CDR1 LNHDA, CDR2 SQIVND (reference sequence). The ends lost 5 bases at V and 2 bases at J; junction bases unmatched: 5. Only Caucasian adults living in Nashville, Tennessee served as donors. The material sequenced was naive CD4+ T cells sorted from blood. Indicated subset: CD45RA+ positively selected. The TCR was taken from a man younger than 35 in good health. This chain links TRBV19 with TRBJ2-7; 8 bases fit TRBD1. CDR3 bases: TGTGCCAGTAGTTGGGGACAGGCGGCCTACGAGCAGTACTTC. Amino acids: CASSWGQAAYEQYF.